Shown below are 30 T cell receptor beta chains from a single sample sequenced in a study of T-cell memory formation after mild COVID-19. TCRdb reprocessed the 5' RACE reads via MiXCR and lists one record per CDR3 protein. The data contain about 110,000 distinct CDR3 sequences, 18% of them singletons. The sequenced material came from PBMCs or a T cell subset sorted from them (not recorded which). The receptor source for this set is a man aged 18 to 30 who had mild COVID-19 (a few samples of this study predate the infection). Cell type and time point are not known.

The CDR3 region has the DNA TGTGCCAGTAGTTCACAACAGGGGAAGAAGACCCAGTACTTC. This translates into CASSSQQGKKTQYF. The chain uses TRBV19 and TRBJ2-5; 7 bases line up with TRBD1. With 5 bases clipped from V and 6 bases from J, the junction kept 9 bases outside the gene matches. The germline gives CDR1 LNHDA, CDR2 SQIVND (reference sequence). The CDR3 has 14 residues.

The CDR3 loop reads CASSLASSSSGPGNTIYF. The CDR3 coding sequence is TGTGCCAGCAGCTTAGCGTCGTCGTCGTCAGGCCCTGGAAACACCATATATTTT. The genes are TRBV7-9 and TRBJ1-3; D remains unclear. V was trimmed by 0 bases and J by 2 bases, leaving 17 bases between them. Germline V gene sequence: CDR1 SEHNR, CDR2 FQNEAQ (reference sequence). The CDR3 loop spans 18 amino acids.

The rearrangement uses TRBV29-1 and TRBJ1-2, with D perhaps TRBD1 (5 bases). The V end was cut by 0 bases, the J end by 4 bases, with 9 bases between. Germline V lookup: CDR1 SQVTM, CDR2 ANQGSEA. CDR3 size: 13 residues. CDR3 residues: CSVEETAVYGYTF. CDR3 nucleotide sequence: TGCAGCGTTGAAGAGACAGCGGTCTATGGCTACACCTTC.

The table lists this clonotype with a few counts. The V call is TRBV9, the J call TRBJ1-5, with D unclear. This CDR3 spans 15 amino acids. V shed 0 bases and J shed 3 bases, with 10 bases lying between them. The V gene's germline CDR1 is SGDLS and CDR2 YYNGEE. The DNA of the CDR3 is TGTGCCAGCAGCGTAGGGGTACTGGACAATCAGCCCCAGCATTTT. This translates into CASSVGVLDNQPQHF.

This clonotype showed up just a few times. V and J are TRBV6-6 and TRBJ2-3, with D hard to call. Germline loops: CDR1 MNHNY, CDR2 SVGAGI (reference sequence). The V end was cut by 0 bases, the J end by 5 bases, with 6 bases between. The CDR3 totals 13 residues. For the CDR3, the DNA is TGTGCCAGCAGTTACTCCGACCTAGATACGCAGTATTTT. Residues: CASSYSDLDTQYF.

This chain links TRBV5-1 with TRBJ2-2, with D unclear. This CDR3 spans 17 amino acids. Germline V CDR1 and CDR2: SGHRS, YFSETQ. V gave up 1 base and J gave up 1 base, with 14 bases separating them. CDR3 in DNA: TGCGCCAGCAGCTTGTTTTTGGGCAGAGAGAACACCGGGGAGCTGTTTTTT. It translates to CASSLFLGRENTGELFF. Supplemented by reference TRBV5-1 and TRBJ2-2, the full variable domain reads KAGVTQTPRYLIKTRGQQVTLSCSPISGHRSVSWYQQTPGQGLQFLFEYFSETQRNKGNFPGRFSGRQFSNSRSEMNVSTLELGDSALYLCASSLFLGRENTGELFFGEGSRLTVL.

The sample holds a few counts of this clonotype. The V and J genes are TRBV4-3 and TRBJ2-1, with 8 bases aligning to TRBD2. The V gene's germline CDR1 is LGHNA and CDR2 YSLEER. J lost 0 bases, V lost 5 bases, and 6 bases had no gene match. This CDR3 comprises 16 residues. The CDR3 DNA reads TGCGCCAGCAGCAGACAGCGGGGGAGCTCCTACAATGAGCAGTTCTTC. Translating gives CASSRQRGSSYNEQFF.

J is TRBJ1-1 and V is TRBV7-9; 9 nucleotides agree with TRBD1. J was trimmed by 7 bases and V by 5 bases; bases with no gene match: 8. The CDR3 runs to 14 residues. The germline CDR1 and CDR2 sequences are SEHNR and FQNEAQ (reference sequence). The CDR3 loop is CASSLTGGEGEAFF. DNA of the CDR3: TGTGCCAGCAGCCTAACAGGGGGCGAGGGTGAAGCTTTCTTT.

The CDR3 region is CASNAPGPSSSTDTQYF. CDR3 DNA: TGTGCCAGCAACGCCCCGGGACCATCGTCTAGCACAGATACGCAGTATTTT. The J gene is TRBJ2-3, the V gene TRBV6-1; perhaps D is TRBD1 or TRBD2 (5 bases each). In germline, CDR1 is MNHNS, CDR2 SASEGT. This CDR3 is 17 amino acids long. Trimming stripped 7 bases from V and 0 bases from J, with 20 bases between.

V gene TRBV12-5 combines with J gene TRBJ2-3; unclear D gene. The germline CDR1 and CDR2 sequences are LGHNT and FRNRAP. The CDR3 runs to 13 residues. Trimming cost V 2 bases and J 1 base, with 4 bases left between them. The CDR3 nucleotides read TGTGCTAGTGGTTTGCCTGGCACAGATACGCAGTATTTT. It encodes CASGLPGTDTQYF.

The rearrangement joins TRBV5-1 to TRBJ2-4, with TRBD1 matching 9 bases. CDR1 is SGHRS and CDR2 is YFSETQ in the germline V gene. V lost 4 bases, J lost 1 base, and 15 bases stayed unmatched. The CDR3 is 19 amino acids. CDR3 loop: CASSPKSRDRVGAKNIQYF. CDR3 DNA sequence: TGCGCCAGCAGCCCCAAGTCCCGGGACAGGGTCGGTGCCAAAAACATTCAGTACTTC.

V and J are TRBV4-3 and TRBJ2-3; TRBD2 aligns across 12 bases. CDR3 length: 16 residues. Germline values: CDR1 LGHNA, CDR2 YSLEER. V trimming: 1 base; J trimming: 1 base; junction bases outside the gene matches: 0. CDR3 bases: TGCGCCAGCAGCCAAGCTAGCGGGGGGGGCACAGATACGCAGTATTTT. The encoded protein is CASSQASGGGTDTQYF.

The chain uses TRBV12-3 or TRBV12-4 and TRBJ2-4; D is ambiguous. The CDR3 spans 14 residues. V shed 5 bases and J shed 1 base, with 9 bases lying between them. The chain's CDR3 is CASSPPGAKNIQYF. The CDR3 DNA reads TGTGCCAGCAGTCCCCCCGGGGCCAAAAACATTCAGTACTTC.

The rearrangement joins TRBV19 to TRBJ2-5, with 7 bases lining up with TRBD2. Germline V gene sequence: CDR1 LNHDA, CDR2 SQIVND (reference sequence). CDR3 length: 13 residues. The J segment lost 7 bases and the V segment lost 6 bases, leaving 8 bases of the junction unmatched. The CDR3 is CASRRSGVRTQYF. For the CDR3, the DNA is TGTGCCAGTAGACGAAGCGGGGTTAGGACCCAGTACTTC.

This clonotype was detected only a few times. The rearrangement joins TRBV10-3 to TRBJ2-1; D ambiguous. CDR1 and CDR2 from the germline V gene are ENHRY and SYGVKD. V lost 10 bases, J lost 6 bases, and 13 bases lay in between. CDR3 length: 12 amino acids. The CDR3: CATAADSNEQFF. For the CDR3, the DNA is TGTGCCACCGCCGCCGACTCCAATGAGCAGTTCTTC.

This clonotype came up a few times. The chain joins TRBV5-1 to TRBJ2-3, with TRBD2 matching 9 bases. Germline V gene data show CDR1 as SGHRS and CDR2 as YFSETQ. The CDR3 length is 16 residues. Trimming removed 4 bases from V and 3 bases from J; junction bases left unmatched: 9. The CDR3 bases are TGCGCCAGCAGCACCTCCTTAGCGGGGGTAACAGATACGCAGTATTTT. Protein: CASSTSLAGVTDTQYF.

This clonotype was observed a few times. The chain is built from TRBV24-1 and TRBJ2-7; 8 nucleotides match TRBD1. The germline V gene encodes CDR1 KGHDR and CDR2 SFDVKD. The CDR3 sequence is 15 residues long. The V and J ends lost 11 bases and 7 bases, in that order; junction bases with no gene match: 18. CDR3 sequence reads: CANLPKDREVREQYF. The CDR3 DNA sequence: TGTGCCAACCTCCCCAAGGACAGGGAGGTGAGGGAGCAGTACTTC.

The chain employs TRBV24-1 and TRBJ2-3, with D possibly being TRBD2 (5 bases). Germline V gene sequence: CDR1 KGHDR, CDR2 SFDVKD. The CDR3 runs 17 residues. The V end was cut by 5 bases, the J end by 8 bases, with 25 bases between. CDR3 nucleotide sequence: TGTGCCACCAGTGCCCCAACGGGCGGGCCAAGACACGTTACGCAGTATTTT. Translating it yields CATSAPTGGPRHVTQYF.

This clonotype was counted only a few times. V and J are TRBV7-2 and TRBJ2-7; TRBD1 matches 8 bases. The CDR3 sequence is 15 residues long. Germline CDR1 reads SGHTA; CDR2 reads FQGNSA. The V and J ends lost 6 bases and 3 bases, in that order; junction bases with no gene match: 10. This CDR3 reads CASRSGTGVIYEQYF. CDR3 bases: TGTGCCAGCAGATCCGGGACAGGAGTTATCTACGAGCAGTACTTC.

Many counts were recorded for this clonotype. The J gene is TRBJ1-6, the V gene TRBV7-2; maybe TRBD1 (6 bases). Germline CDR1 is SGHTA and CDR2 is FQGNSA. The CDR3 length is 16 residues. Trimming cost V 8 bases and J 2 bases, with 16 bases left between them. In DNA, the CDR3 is TGTGCCAGCCGCATGGCCGGGACAACCTATAATTCACCCCTCCACTTT. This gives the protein CASRMAGTTYNSPLHF.

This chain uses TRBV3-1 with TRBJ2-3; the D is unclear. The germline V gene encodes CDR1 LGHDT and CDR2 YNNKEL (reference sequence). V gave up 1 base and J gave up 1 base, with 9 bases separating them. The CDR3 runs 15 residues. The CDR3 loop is CASSQVVGRTDTQYF. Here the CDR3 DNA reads TGTGCCAGCAGCCAAGTCGTGGGCCGCACAGATACGCAGTATTTT.

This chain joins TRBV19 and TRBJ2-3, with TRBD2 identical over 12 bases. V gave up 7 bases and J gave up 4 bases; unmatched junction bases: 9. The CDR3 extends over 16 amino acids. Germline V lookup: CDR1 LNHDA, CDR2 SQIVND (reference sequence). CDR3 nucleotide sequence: TGTGCCAGTACCCGAGAACTAGCGGGGGGAGCAGATACGCAGTATTTT. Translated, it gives CASTRELAGGADTQYF.

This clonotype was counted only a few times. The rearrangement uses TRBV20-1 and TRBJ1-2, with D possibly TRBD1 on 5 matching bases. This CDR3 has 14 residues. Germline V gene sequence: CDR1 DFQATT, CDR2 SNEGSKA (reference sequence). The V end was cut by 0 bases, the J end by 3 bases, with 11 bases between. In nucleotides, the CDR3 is TGCAGTGCTAGAGAGCCGGGGGGAGACTATGGCTACACCTTC. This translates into CSAREPGGDYGYTF.

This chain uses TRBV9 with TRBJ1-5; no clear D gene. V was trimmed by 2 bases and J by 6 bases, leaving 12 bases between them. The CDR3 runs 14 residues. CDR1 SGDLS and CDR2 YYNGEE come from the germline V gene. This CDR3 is CASSVRPTGQPQHF. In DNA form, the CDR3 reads TGTGCCAGCAGCGTCCGTCCGACGGGTCAGCCCCAGCATTTT. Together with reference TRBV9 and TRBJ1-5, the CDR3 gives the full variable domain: DSGVTQTPKHLITATGQRVTLRCSPRSGDLSVYWYQQSLDQGLQFLIQYYNGEERAKGNILERFSAQQFPDLHSELNLSSLELGDSALYFCASSVRPTGQPQHFGDGTRLSIL.

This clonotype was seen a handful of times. The CDR3 region has the DNA TGTGCCAGCAGCTTAGCGGTCCGGGGGGGCAAGTTCTTC. Translating it yields CASSLAVRGGKFF. The chain carries TRBV7-2 and TRBJ2-1; 8 nucleotides agree with TRBD2. This CDR3 spans 13 amino acids. Per germline, CDR1 SGHTA and CDR2 FQGNSA. The J segment lost 14 bases and the V segment lost 0 bases, leaving 6 bases of the junction unmatched.

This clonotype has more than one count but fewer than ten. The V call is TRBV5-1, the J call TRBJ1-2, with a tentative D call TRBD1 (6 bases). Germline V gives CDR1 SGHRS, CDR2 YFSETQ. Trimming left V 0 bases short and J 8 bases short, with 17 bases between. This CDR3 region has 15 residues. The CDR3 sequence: CASSLVAGRGWGYTF. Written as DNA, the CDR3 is TGCGCCAGCAGCTTGGTCGCTGGCAGGGGCTGGGGCTACACCTTC.

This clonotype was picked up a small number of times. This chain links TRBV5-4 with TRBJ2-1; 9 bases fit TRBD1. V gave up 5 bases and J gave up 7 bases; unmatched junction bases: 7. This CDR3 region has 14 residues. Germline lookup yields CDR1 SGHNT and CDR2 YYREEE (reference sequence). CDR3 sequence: CASRTGTGLNEQFF. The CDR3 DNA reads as TGTGCCAGCAGAACCGGGACAGGGTTGAATGAGCAGTTCTTC.

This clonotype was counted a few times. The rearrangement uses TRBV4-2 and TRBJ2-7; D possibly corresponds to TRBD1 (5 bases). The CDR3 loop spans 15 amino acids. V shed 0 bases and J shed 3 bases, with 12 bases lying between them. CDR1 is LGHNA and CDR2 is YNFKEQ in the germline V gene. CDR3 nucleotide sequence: TGTGCCAGCAGCCAAGAATGGCAGGGTCACTACGAGCAGTACGTC. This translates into CASSQEWQGHYEQYV.

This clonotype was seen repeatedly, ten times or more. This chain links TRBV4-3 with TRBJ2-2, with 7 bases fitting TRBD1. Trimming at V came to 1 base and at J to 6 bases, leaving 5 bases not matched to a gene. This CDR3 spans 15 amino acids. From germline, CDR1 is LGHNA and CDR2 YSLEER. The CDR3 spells CASSQATGQPGELFF. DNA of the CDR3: TGCGCCAGCAGCCAAGCAACGGGACAGCCCGGGGAGCTGTTTTTT.

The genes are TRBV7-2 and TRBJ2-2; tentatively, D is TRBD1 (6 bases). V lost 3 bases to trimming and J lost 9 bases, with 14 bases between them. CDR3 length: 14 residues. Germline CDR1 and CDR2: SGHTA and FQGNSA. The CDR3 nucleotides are TGTGCCAGCAGCTTTGGGGACATTACCAGGGAGCTGTTTTTT. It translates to CASSFGDITRELFF.